What follows are 16 T cell receptor beta chains derived from one specimen sequenced in a study of control samples from healthy donors and cancer patients. Data came from immunoSEQ multiplex PCR; TCRdb stores just in-frame clones and leaves some out. The table shows 200,000 to 250,000 clones, with over 90% occurring only once. What was sequenced was blood. These receptors were obtained from a man aged 50-59 years in good health.

The chain uses TRBV11-3 and TRBJ2-2; 9 bases map to TRBD1. Trimming at V came to 3 bases and at J to 4 bases, leaving 6 bases not matched to a gene. The length of the CDR3 is 16 residues. Germline V gene lookup returns CDR1 SGHNT and CDR2 YENEEA. CDR3 residues: CASSLGGQGATGELFF. The CDR3 DNA reads as TGTGCCAGCAGCTTGGGGGGACAGGGTGCCACCGGGGAGCTGTTTTTT.

The V call is TRBV5-1, the J call TRBJ2-3; D might be TRBD1 (6 bases). V lost 1 base and J 5 bases, leaving 11 bases between the germline ends. Germline V gene sequence: CDR1 SGHRS, CDR2 YFSETQ. CDR3 length: 14 residues. The CDR3: CASSLTGSKDTQYF. DNA of the CDR3: TGCGCCAGCAGCTTGACAGGGTCAAAAGATACGCAGTATTTT.

This clone is a singleton in its sample. The chain has TRBV6-5 and TRBJ2-1; 8 bases are shared with TRBD1. V shed 7 bases and J 4 bases; nucleotides not matched to a gene: 3. This CDR3 region has 13 residues. Germline loops: CDR1 MNHEY, CDR2 SVGAGI. CDR3 sequence (DNA): TGTGCCAGCATGGGGACAGGATACAATGAGCAGTTCTTC. This translates into CASMGTGYNEQFF.

This chain joins TRBV6-2 or TRBV6-3 and TRBJ1-1, with 9 bases that match TRBD1. With V trimmed by 3 bases and J by 2 bases, 7 bases remained unmatched. CDR1 MNHEY and CDR2 SVGEGT come from the germline V gene. There are 16 residues in the CDR3. The CDR3 nucleotides read TGTGCCAGCAGTTATAAGGACAGGGGAAAAAACACTGAAGCTTTCTTT. Its protein is CASSYKDRGKNTEAFF.

V usage is TRBV5-1 and J usage is TRBJ2-2, with 7 bases lining up with TRBD1. J gave up 3 bases and V 2 bases, and 7 bases lay outside the gene matches. Per germline, CDR1 SGHRS and CDR2 YFSETQ. The CDR3 contains 16 residues. The CDR3 loop is CASSLPRTGDTGELFF. The CDR3 bases are TGCGCCAGCAGCTTACCTCGGACAGGCGACACCGGGGAGCTGTTTTTT. Using reference TRBV5-1 and TRBJ2-2 for the parts outside the CDR3, the full variable domain is KAGVTQTPRYLIKTRGQQVTLSCSPISGHRSVSWYQQTPGQGLQFLFEYFSETQRNKGNFPGRFSGRQFSNSRSEMNVSTLELGDSALYLCASSLPRTGDTGELFFGEGSRLTVL.

V usage is TRBV11-2 and J usage is TRBJ1-5, with D unclear. The CDR3 contains 16 residues. Trimming stripped 1 base from V and 2 bases from J, with 12 bases between. Germline V gene lookup returns CDR1 SGHAT and CDR2 FQNNGV. The CDR3 reads CASSLGRTPGNQPQHF. The CDR3 nucleotides read TGTGCCAGCAGCTTAGGAAGAACCCCCGGCAATCAGCCCCAGCATTTT.

The chain employs TRBV28 and TRBJ1-2; the match to TRBD1 covers 8 bases. Germline-derived CDR1 and CDR2 are MDHEN and SYDVKM. The CDR3 runs 17 residues. J lost 2 bases, V lost 4 bases, and 12 bases had no gene match. The CDR3 region is CASSSTGAPPANYGYTF. CDR3 in DNA: TGTGCCAGCAGTTCGACAGGGGCTCCCCCGGCAAACTATGGCTACACCTTC.

The V gene is TRBV11-1, the J gene TRBJ2-2; D is unclear. Trimming pared 2 bases from V and 0 bases from J, leaving 10 bases between. Per the germline V gene, CDR1 is SGHAT and CDR2 is FQDESV (reference sequence). The CDR3 runs 16 residues. The CDR3 DNA is TGTGCCAGCAGCTTACGGCCAAGTTCGAACACCGGGGAGCTGTTTTTT. Translating it yields CASSLRPSSNTGELFF.

This chain uses TRBV29-1 with TRBJ2-7; D unresolved. The CDR3 is 16 amino acids. The V gene's germline CDR1 is SQVTM and CDR2 ANQGSEA. The germline V and J ends were trimmed by 8 bases and 3 bases, with 26 bases remaining between them. The CDR3 loop is CSSDPNLWQANYEQYV. Written as DNA, the CDR3 is TGCAGCTCCGATCCCAACCTGTGGCAGGCAAACTACGAGCAGTACGTC.

The chain uses TRBV10-1 and TRBJ1-1; D possibly corresponds to TRBD1 (5 bases). Germline CDR1 and CDR2: WNHNN and SYGVQD (reference sequence). CDR3 length equals 14 residues. The germline V and J ends were trimmed by 5 bases and 1 base, with 11 bases remaining between them. The CDR3 here is CASSPGLGNTEAFF. The DNA of the CDR3 is TGCGCCAGCAGTCCAGGGTTAGGGAACACTGAAGCTTTCTTT.

This chain uses TRBV28 with TRBJ1-1; D is unclear. Germline loops: CDR1 MDHEN, CDR2 SYDVKM. Deletions cut 7 bases from V and 5 bases from J, with 17 bases between. The CDR3 runs 14 residues. The CDR3 sequence is CASTPPLVGTEAFF. The CDR3 DNA follows: TGTGCCAGCACCCCGCCCCTGGTTGGGACTGAAGCTTTCTTT.

The chain recombines TRBV27 with TRBJ2-7; 11 bases map to TRBD1. Trimming cost V 5 bases and J 7 bases; bases outside gene matches: 7. CDR1 is MNHEY and CDR2 is SMNVEV in the germline V gene (reference sequence). There are 14 residues in the CDR3. This chain's CDR3 is CASSGQGAGGEQYV. DNA for the CDR3: TGTGCCAGCAGTGGACAGGGGGCGGGTGGGGAGCAGTACGTC.

The gene calls are TRBV6-5 and TRBJ2-5; D is uncertain. The ends were cut back, 6 bases at V and 2 bases at J, with 4 bases in the middle. Germline assignment: CDR1 MNHEY and CDR2 SVGAGI. This CDR3 contains 11 residues. The CDR3 nucleotides read TGTGCCAGCAGGACACAAGAGACCCAGTACTTC. Translated, it gives CASRTQETQYF.

The chain recombines TRBV5-5 with TRBJ1-3; tentatively, D is TRBD1 (5 bases). The V and J ends lost 6 bases and 0 bases respectively, with 16 bases between them. The CDR3 has 16 amino acids. CDR1 is SGHKS and CDR2 is YYEKEE in the germline V gene (reference sequence). The CDR3 DNA reads TGTGCCAGCAACCAACACAGGAATCCCTCTGGAAACACCATATATTTT. This sequence encodes CASNQHRNPSGNTIYF.

J is TRBJ1-5 and V is TRBV30; D unclear. The germline V and J ends were trimmed by 3 bases and 3 bases, with 9 bases remaining between them. CDR3 size: 13 residues. Looked up from germline, CDR1 is GTSNPN and CDR2 is SVGIG (reference sequence). The CDR3 bases are TGTGCCTGGAGGTTAGGGAACAATCAGCCCCAGCATTTT. The encoded protein is CAWRLGNNQPQHF.

The V and J genes are TRBV3-1 (or the pseudogene TRBV3-2) and TRBJ1-6; no clear D. This CDR3 comprises 15 residues. The germline CDR1 and CDR2 sequences are LGHDT and YNNKEL (reference sequence). The germline V and J ends were trimmed by 4 bases and 10 bases, with 17 bases remaining between them. CDR3 coding DNA: TGTGCCAGCAGCCCGGTATCGGGCGGCCGGTCACCCCTCCACTTT. Its protein is CASSPVSGGRSPLHF.